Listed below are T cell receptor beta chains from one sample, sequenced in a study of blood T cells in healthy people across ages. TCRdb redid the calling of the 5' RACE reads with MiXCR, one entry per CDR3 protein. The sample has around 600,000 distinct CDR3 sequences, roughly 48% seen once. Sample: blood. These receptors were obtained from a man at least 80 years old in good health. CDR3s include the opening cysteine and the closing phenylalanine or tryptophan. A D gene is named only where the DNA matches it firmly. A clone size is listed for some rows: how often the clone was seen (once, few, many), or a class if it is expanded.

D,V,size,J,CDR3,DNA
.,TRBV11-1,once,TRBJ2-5,CASSRNRGGIDEQYF,TGTGCCAGCAGCCGCAACAGGGGCGGGATTGATGAGCAGTACTTC
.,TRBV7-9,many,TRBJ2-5,CASSLTTPQETQYF,TGTGCCAGCAGCTTAACGACACCACAAGAGACCCAGTACTTC
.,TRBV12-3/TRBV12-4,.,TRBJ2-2,CASSLGVGELFF,TGTGCCAGCAGTTTGGGCGTAGGGGAGCTGTTTTTT
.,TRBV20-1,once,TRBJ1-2,CSASGGPNYGYTF,TGCAGTGCTAGTGGCGGACCTAACTATGGCTACACCTTC
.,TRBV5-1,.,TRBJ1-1,CASSLDFSTEAFF,TGCGCCAGCAGCTTGGACTTTAGCACTGAAGCTTTCTTT
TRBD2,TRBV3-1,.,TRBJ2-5,CASSQVVTSGKETQYF,TGTGCCAGCAGCCAAGTTGTGACTAGCGGCAAAGAGACCCAGTACTTC
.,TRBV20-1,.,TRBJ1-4,CSATPGQGKKLFF,TGCAGTGCTACCCCGGGACAAGGAAAAAAACTGTTTTTT
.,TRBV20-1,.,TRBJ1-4,CSAQRGYEKLFF,TGCAGCGCTCAAAGGGGGTATGAAAAACTGTTTTTT
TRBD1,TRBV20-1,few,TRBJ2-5,CSAADDRGPQETQYF,TGCAGTGCTGCGGATGACAGGGGGCCCCAAGAGACCCAGTACTTC
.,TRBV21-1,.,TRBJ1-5,CASSKGNVFWDRITCSPQHF,TGTGCCAGCAGCAAAGGTAATGTGTTCTGGGACAGAATTACCTGCTCGCCCCAGCATTTT
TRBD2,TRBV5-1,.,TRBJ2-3,CASSLSQLAVSTDTQYF,TGCGCCAGCAGCTTGAGTCAACTAGCGGTTAGCACAGATACGCAGTATTTT
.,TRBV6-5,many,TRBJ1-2,CASSYSSRDNYGYTF,TGTGCCAGCAGTTACAGTTCCAGGGACAACTATGGCTACACCTTC
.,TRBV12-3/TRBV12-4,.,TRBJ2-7,CTSTSGGYEQYF,TGTACCAGCACTTCAGGGGGGTACGAGCAGTACTTC
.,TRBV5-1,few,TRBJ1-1,CASSLGGALGTEAFF,TGCGCCAGCAGCCTCGGGGGGGCTTTGGGCACTGAAGCTTTCTTT
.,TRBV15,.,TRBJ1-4,CATSGNGEKLFF,TGTGCCACCAGCGGTAACGGGGAAAAACTGTTTTTT
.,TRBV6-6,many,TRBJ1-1,CASSSLRQTEAFF,TGTGCCAGCAGTTCCCTGCGACAGACTGAAGCTTTCTTT
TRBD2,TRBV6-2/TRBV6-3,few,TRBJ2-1,CASSRGLAGVEQFF,TGTGCCAGCAGTCGGGGACTAGCGGGAGTCGAGCAGTTCTTC
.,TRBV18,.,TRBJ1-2,CASSRSSAYPYGYTF,TGTGCCAGCTCACGCAGTAGCGCATACCCCTATGGCTACACCTTC
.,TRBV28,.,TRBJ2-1,CAIQTGTGNNEQFF,TGTGCCATTCAGACCGGGACGGGGAACAATGAGCAGTTCTTC
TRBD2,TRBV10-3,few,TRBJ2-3,CAISDGGGGGQYF,TGTGCCATCAGTGATGGCGGTGGCGGGGGGCAGTATTTT
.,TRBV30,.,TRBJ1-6,CAWTTSISPPHF,TGTGCCTGGACGACCAGTATTTCACCCCCCCACTTT
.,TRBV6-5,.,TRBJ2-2,CASSYRVLTGELFF,TGTGCCAGCAGTTACCGGGTGCTCACCGGGGAGCTGTTTTTT
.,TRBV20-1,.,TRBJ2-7,CSAKAPDKNEQYF,TGCAGTGCTAAAGCCCCGGACAAGAATGAGCAGTACTTC
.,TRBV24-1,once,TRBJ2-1,CATSDPGWGNEQFF,TGTGCCACCAGTGATCCCGGATGGGGCAATGAGCAGTTCTTC
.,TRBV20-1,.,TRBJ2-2,CSAREGGRAGELFF,TGCAGTGCTAGAGAGGGGGGCCGGGCCGGGGAGCTGTTTTTT
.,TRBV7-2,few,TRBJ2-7,CASSLQTGLLYEQYF,TGTGCCAGCAGCTTGCAGACAGGACTCCTCTACGAGCAGTACTTC
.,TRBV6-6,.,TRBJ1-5,CASSDSPGQAQHF,TGTGCCAGCAGTGACTCGCCGGGGCAGGCCCAGCATTTT
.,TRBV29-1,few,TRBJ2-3,CSADTRTDTQYF,TGCAGCGCCGACACACGCACAGATACGCAGTATTTT
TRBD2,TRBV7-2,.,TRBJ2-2,CASRQNSGRHTGELFF,TGTGCCAGCAGACAGAATAGCGGGCGCCACACCGGGGAGCTGTTTTTT
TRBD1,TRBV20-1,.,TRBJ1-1,CSATGGGPNTEAFF,TGCAGTGCTACAGGGGGCGGCCCAAACACTGAAGCTTTCTTT
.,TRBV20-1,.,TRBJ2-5,CSAIKLTGRSTQYF,TGCAGTGCTATCAAACTAACAGGGCGATCGACCCAGTACTTC
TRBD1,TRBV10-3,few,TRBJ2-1,CAISESVDRGYNEQFF,TGTGCCATCAGTGAGTCTGTCGACAGGGGGTACAATGAGCAGTTCTTC
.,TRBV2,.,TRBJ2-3,CASSPQETSTDTQYF,TGTGCCAGCAGTCCACAGGAGACTAGCACAGATACGCAGTATTTT
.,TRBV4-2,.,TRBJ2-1,CASSQGASVYNEQFF,TGTGCCAGCAGCCAAGGGGCTAGCGTTTACAATGAGCAGTTCTTC
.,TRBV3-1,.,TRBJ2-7,CATGRGTYEQYF,TGTGCCACCGGCAGGGGCACCTACGAGCAGTACTTC
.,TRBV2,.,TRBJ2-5,CASKVLAALQETQYF,TGTGCCAGCAAAGTCCTGGCTGCCTTACAAGAGACCCAGTACTTC
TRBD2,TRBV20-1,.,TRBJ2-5,CSGGTSGTQETQYF,TGCAGTGGGGGGACTAGCGGCACCCAAGAGACCCAGTACTTC